These 6 T cell receptor beta chains were sequenced from one sample in a study of control samples from healthy donors and cancer patients. The table came from immunoSEQ multiplex PCR; TCRdb's copy has only in-frame clones and leaves some out. In the table there are about 180,000 clones, approximately 92% of which are singletons. Sequenced sample: blood. Source of these receptors: a man aged 25-45 years in good health.

This sequence joins TRBV2 and TRBJ1-6, with unresolved D. Germline V lookup: CDR1 SNHLY, CDR2 FYNNEI. The V gene lost 0 bases and the J gene lost 4 bases, with 7 bases spanning the gap. The CDR3 has 15 amino acids. CDR3: CASSEARQYNSPLHF. DNA for the CDR3: TGTGCCAGCAGTGAAGCCAGGCAATATAATTCACCCCTCCACTTT.

V gene TRBV5-1 combines with J gene TRBJ2-3; 8 nucleotides match TRBD2. The CDR3 is 15 residues long. V was pared by 5 bases and J by 0 bases, with 5 bases of the junction left unmatched. The germline V gene has CDR1 SGHRS and CDR2 YFSETQ. This CDR3 is CASSLAGISTDTQYF. As DNA, the CDR3 is TGCGCCAGCAGTTTAGCGGGGATTAGCACAGATACGCAGTATTTT. The whole variable domain, filled in from reference TRBV5-1 and TRBJ2-3, reads KAGVTQTPRYLIKTRGQQVTLSCSPISGHRSVSWYQQTPGQGLQFLFEYFSETQRNKGNFPGRFSGRQFSNSRSEMNVSTLELGDSALYLCASSLAGISTDTQYFGPGTRLTVL.

The chain links TRBV5-4 to TRBJ2-3; the match to TRBD2 covers 16 bases. V was clipped by 3 bases and J by 4 bases; unmatched bases: 5. This CDR3 has 17 amino acids. Germline assignment: CDR1 SGHNT and CDR2 YYREEE (reference sequence). The CDR3 loop reads CASSSGTSGGAADTQYF. Here the CDR3 DNA reads TGTGCCAGCAGCTCGGGGACTAGCGGGGGGGCGGCAGATACGCAGTATTTT.

The rearrangement links TRBV5-1 to TRBJ1-4, with TRBD1 as a possible D gene (6 bases). The CDR3 contains 15 residues. V lost 4 bases to trimming and J lost 10 bases, with 20 bases between them. CDR1 SGHRS and CDR2 YFSETQ come from the germline V gene. In DNA form, the CDR3 reads TGCGCCAGCAGCCCGCGGGACAAGGTTTTGGGAAAACTGTTTTTT. Translation gives CASSPRDKVLGKLFF.

This rearrangement joins TRBV19 to TRBJ2-2; 7 bases are a match to TRBD2. V lost 5 bases and J lost 3; bases outside the gene matches: 3. The CDR3 covers 14 residues. Germline-derived CDR1 and CDR2 are LNHDA and SQIVND (reference sequence). The CDR3 region has the DNA TGTGCCAGTAGTCCGGCGGGGGACACCGGGGAGCTGTTTTTT. Translated, it gives CASSPAGDTGELFF.

The chain carries TRBV7-2 and TRBJ1-6; D is unclear. Trimming took off 4 bases at V and 11 bases at J, with 15 bases between the two ends. This CDR3 has 14 amino acids. From germline, CDR1 is SGHTA and CDR2 FQGNSA. DNA for the CDR3: TGTGCCAGCAGCTCCAGCAACAACCGAACACCCCTCCACTTT. Protein sequence: CASSSSNNRTPLHF.